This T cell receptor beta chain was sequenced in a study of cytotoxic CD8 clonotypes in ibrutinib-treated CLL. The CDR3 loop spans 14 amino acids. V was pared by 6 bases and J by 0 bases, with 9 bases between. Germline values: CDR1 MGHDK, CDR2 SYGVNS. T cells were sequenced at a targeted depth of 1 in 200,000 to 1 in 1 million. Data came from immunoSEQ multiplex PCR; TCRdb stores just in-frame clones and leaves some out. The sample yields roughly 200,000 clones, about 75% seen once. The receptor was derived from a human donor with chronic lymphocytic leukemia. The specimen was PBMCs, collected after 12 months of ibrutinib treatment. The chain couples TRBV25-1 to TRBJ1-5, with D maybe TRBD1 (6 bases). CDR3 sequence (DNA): TGTGCCAGCAGGGGCAGGGGTAGCAATCAGCCCCAGCATTTT. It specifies CASRGRGSNQPQHF.